This TCR beta chain is drawn from a study of blood T cell repertoires in COVID-19. Study summary: COVID-19 samples from acute and convalescent phases originated in the United States, Italy and Spain.

The repertoire was sequenced with immunoSEQ multiplex PCR; TCRdb's copy has only in-frame clones and lacks some. The sample has around 40,000 clones; approximately 85% are singletons. V lost 11 bases and J lost 2; bases outside the gene matches: 9. The CDR3 is 15 amino acids. Germline loops: CDR1 LNHDA, CDR2 SQIVND (reference sequence). This clonotype originated in a human donor in a cohort sampled during active COVID-19. V usage is TRBV19 and J usage is TRBJ1-4; 9 nucleotides agree with TRBD1. The sample comprised peripheral blood. The CDR3 DNA reads TGTGCCGTCAACAGGGGGCTTGCGACTAATGAAAAACTGTTTTTT. Its protein is CAVNRGLATNEKLFF.